This record covers a single T cell receptor (beta chain). The antigen is unknown. This sample was included in a study of CD8+ T cells in alopecia areata. Study results and limitations: Sequencing of scalp tissue also captures the resident alphabeta T cells of normal skin.

CDR1 and CDR2 from the germline V gene are GTSNPN and SVGIG (reference sequence). V lost 2 bases and J 6 bases, leaving 17 bases between the germline ends. The CDR3 extends over 14 amino acids. Reverse transcription of extracted RNA yielded cDNA, which provided the sequencing template. Libraries were prepared by immunoSEQ multiplex PCR; TCRdb keeps only in-frame clonotypes and omits some of them. The repertoire holds 150,000 to 200,000 clones, roughly 65% seen once, with around 1.8% in the top ten. This sequence originates from a human donor with alopecia areata. The genes are TRBV30 and TRBJ2-7; no reliable D call. Material: CD4+ T cells sorted from blood, obtained at week 0. Here the CDR3 reads CAWSRILRLGEQYF. The DNA for the CDR3 is TGTGCCTGGAGTCGGATCCTACGACTCGGCGAGCAGTACTTC. Full variable domain (outside the CDR3, taken from reference TRBV30 and TRBJ2-7): SQTIHQWPATLVQPVGSPLSLECTVEGTSNPNLYWYRQAAGRGLQLLFYSVGIGQISSEVPQNLSASRPQDRQFILSSKKLLLSDSGFYLCAWSRILRLGEQYFGPGTRLTVT.